This T cell receptor beta chain was identified in a study of shared clonotypes between healthy human individuals. V dropped 4 bases and J dropped 9; count of bases not matched to a gene: 9. The CDR3 extends over 16 amino acids. Germline assignment: CDR1 SGDLS and CDR2 YYNGEE. Clones were sequenced by immunoSEQ multiplex PCR, and TCRdb holds only the in-frame ones, with some missing. The sample includes fewer than 2.5 million clones, 93% of them seen just once. The origin of this receptor is a man aged 18 to 29 in good health. Some clones in this sample may be carry-over from other donors' samples. V and J are TRBV9 and TRBJ2-1; TRBD2 matches 14 bases. Sequencing was performed on naive CD4+ T cells from PBMCs. The subset denotes: CD45RA+ positively selected. DNA of the CDR3: TGTGCCAGCAGCCCGCCGACTAGCGGGAGGGCCATTGAGCAGTTCTTC. This sequence encodes CASSPPTSGRAIEQFF. Full variable domain (outside the CDR3, taken from reference TRBV9 and TRBJ2-1): DSGVTQTPKHLITATGQRVTLRCSPRSGDLSVYWYQQSLDQGLQFLIQYYNGEERAKGNILERFSAQQFPDLHSELNLSSLELGDSALYFCASSPPTSGRAIEQFFGPGTRLTVL.